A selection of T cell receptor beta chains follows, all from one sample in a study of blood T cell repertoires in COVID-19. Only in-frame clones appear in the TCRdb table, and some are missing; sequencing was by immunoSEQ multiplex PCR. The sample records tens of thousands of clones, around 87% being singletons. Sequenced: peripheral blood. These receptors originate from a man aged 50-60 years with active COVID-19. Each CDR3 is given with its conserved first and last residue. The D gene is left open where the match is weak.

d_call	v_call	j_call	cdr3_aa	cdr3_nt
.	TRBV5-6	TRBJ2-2	CASSSPGWGGRDTGELFF	TGTGCCAGCAGCTCCCCCGGGTGGGGGGGGCGGGACACCGGGGAGCTGTTTTTT
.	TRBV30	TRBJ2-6	CAWSKQGSGANVLTF	TGTGCCTGGAGTAAACAGGGTTCTGGGGCCAACGTCCTGACTTTC
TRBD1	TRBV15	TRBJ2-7	CATSRGQIYEQYF	TGTGCCACCAGCAGGGGACAGATATACGAGCAGTACTTC
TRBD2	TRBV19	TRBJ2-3	CASSRAGGTVATQYF	TGTGCCAGTAGTAGAGCGGGGGGGACTGTTGCTACGCAGTATTTT
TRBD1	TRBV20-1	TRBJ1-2	CSAPDRDGYTF	TGCAGTGCCCCGGACAGGGATGGCTACACCTTC
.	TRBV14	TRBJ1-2	CASSQAWANYGYTF	TGTGCCAGCAGCCAAGCGTGGGCGAACTATGGCTACACCTTC
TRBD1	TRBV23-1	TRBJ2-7	CASNPPSMTGTPIEQYF	TGCGCCAGCAATCCCCCATCGATGACAGGGACCCCTATCGAGCAGTACTTC
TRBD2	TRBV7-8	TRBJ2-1	CASSSTSGGFREQFF	TGTGCCAGCAGCTCTACTAGCGGGGGTTTTCGTGAGCAGTTCTTC
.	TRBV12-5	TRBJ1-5	CASGLVPPGSNQPQHF	TGTGCTAGTGGTTTGGTACCCCCAGGAAGCAATCAGCCCCAGCATTTT
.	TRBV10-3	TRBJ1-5	CATKPREGSNQPQHF	TGTGCCACCAAGCCCCGGGAGGGAAGCAATCAGCCCCAGCATTTT
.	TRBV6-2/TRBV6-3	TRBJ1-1	CASSYRDITEAFF	TGTGCCAGCAGTTACCGGGATATCACTGAAGCTTTCTTT
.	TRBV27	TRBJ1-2	CATRGQKIYGYTF	TGTGCCACCCGTGGACAGAAAATATATGGCTACACCTTC
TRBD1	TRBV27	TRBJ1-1	CASSFVGQGYTEAFF	TGTGCCAGCAGTTTCGTCGGACAGGGATACACTGAAGCTTTCTTT
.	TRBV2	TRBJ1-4	CASSEQGHRNEKLFF	TGTGCCAGCAGTGAACAGGGACACCGTAATGAAAAACTGTTTTTT
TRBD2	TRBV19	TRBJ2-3	CASSTLGGGTSTDTQYF	TGTGCCAGTAGTACTCTCGGCGGGGGGACCAGCACAGATACGCAGTATTTT
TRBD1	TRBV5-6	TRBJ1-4	CASSLRQGGEKLFF	TGTGCCAGCAGCCTACGACAGGGGGGTGAAAAACTGTTTTTT
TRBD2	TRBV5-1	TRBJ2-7	CASSPGLAGGVQYF	TGCGCCAGCAGCCCGGGACTAGCGGGGGGCGTGCAGTACTTC
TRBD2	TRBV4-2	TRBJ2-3	CASSQELAGVDTQYF	TGTGCCAGCAGCCAAGAGTTAGCGGGGGTAGATACGCAGTATTTT
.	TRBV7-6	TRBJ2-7	CASSLALAGTYEQYF	TGTGCCAGCAGCTTAGCGTTGGCGGGCACCTACGAGCAGTACTTC
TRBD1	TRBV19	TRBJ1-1	CASVQGDWNFEAFF	TGTGCCAGTGTCCAGGGGGACTGGAATTTTGAAGCTTTCTTT
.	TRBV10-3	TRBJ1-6	CAITSGVYSPLHF	TGTGCCATCACATCGGGGGTATATTCACCCCTCCACTTT
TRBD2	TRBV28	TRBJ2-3	CASSETSGGTTDTQYF	TGTGCCAGCAGTGAAACTAGCGGGGGGACCACAGATACGCAGTATTTT